The rows below give T cell receptor beta chains drawn from one sample of a study of blood T cell repertoires in COVID-19. Produced via immunoSEQ multiplex PCR; TCRdb's table is partial and in-frame only. The table shows around 330,000 clones, with around 88% occurring only once. Input material: peripheral blood. All receptors derive from a woman aged 30 to 39 with COVID-19, enrolled during active disease. The CDR3 runs from the conserved cysteine through the conserved F or W. Fields, in order: V gene, D gene, clone size, J gene, CDR3 protein, CDR3 DNA. D genes are given only for firm matches. Only part of the rows carry a size: once, few, many, or a class if the clone is expanded.

v_gene: TRBV21-1; d_gene: .; abundance: .; j_gene: TRBJ2-2; CDR3aa: CASSNRTGGDTGELFF; CDR3nt: TGTGCCAGCAGCAATCGGACAGGGGGAGACACCGGGGAGCTGTTTTTT
v_gene: TRBV27; d_gene: .; abundance: .; j_gene: TRBJ2-3; CDR3aa: CASSLWAGAAGDTQYF; CDR3nt: TGTGCCAGCAGTTTATGGGCGGGGGCCGCGGGAGATACGCAGTATTTT
v_gene: TRBV27; d_gene: TRBD1; abundance: once; j_gene: TRBJ2-1; CDR3aa: CASSPGQGERNEQFF; CDR3nt: TGTGCCAGCAGCCCAGGACAGGGGGAGCGCAATGAGCAGTTCTTC
v_gene: TRBV6-2/TRBV6-3; d_gene: TRBD1; abundance: .; j_gene: TRBJ2-7; CDR3aa: CASSYSGTGSKELYF; CDR3nt: TGTGCCAGCAGTTACTCCGGGACAGGGAGTAAGGAGCTGTACTTC
v_gene: TRBV4-2; d_gene: TRBD1; abundance: .; j_gene: TRBJ1-2; CDR3aa: CASSRRDRGNYGYTF; CDR3nt: TGTGCCAGCAGCCGACGGGACAGAGGTAACTATGGCTACACCTTC
v_gene: TRBV11-3; d_gene: .; abundance: few; j_gene: TRBJ1-2; CDR3aa: CASSLDLPGTRSAGYTF; CDR3nt: TGTGCCAGCAGCTTAGACTTACCCGGGACTCGAAGCGCTGGCTACACCTTC
v_gene: TRBV6-5; d_gene: TRBD2; abundance: few; j_gene: TRBJ2-2; CDR3aa: CASSYSSGGGPGELFF; CDR3nt: TGTGCCAGCAGCTACTCTTCCGGGGGGGGCCCCGGGGAGCTGTTTTTT
v_gene: TRBV4-3; d_gene: TRBD2; abundance: .; j_gene: TRBJ2-3; CDR3aa: CASSPTGLAGTDTQYF; CDR3nt: TGCGCCAGCAGCCCCACGGGACTAGCGGGAACAGATACGCAGTATTTT
v_gene: TRBV28; d_gene: TRBD1; abundance: .; j_gene: TRBJ1-2; CDR3aa: CASAPGGNYGYTF; CDR3nt: TGTGCCAGTGCGCCAGGGGGCAACTATGGCTACACCTTC
v_gene: TRBV5-1; d_gene: .; abundance: few; j_gene: TRBJ1-1; CDR3aa: CASRLEASEAFF; CDR3nt: TGCGCCAGCAGACTGGAAGCGAGTGAAGCTTTCTTT
v_gene: TRBV4-3; d_gene: .; abundance: .; j_gene: TRBJ1-1; CDR3aa: CASSQDWDTNTEAFF; CDR3nt: TGCGCCAGCAGCCAAGATTGGGACACCAACACTGAAGCTTTCTTT
v_gene: TRBV5-6; d_gene: TRBD2; abundance: .; j_gene: TRBJ2-3; CDR3aa: CASRLAGVTDTQYF; CDR3nt: TGTGCCAGCAGACTAGCGGGGGTCACAGATACGCAGTATTTT
v_gene: TRBV15; d_gene: TRBD1; abundance: .; j_gene: TRBJ1-1; CDR3aa: CATSRDRGTGTEAFF; CDR3nt: TGTGCCACCAGCAGGGACAGGGGGACAGGCACTGAAGCTTTCTTT
v_gene: TRBV7-8; d_gene: TRBD1; abundance: .; j_gene: TRBJ1-5; CDR3aa: CASRDREGNQPQHF; CDR3nt: TGTGCCAGCAGGGACAGGGAAGGCAATCAGCCCCAGCATTTT
v_gene: TRBV10-3; d_gene: .; abundance: .; j_gene: TRBJ2-7; CDR3aa: CAISDLAAETYEQYF; CDR3nt: TGTGCCATCAGTGATCTTGCAGCGGAGACCTACGAGCAGTACTTC
v_gene: TRBV5-4; d_gene: .; abundance: .; j_gene: TRBJ1-4; CDR3aa: CASSPELGETTNEKLFF; CDR3nt: TGTGCCAGCAGCCCCGAGCTCGGGGAAACAACTAATGAAAAACTGTTTTTT
v_gene: TRBV12-3/TRBV12-4; d_gene: .; abundance: .; j_gene: TRBJ1-3; CDR3aa: CASKPSSGNTIYF; CDR3nt: TGTGCCAGCAAGCCGAGCTCTGGAAACACCATATATTTT
v_gene: TRBV19; d_gene: TRBD1; abundance: .; j_gene: TRBJ2-3; CDR3aa: CASRIQGSTDTQYF; CDR3nt: TGTGCCAGTAGGATACAGGGGAGCACAGATACGCAGTATTTT
v_gene: TRBV19; d_gene: .; abundance: .; j_gene: TRBJ1-4; CDR3aa: CASQRPGMNEKLFF; CDR3nt: TGTGCCAGCCAGAGGCCCGGAATGAATGAAAAACTGTTTTTT
v_gene: TRBV28; d_gene: .; abundance: .; j_gene: TRBJ1-2; CDR3aa: CASSFTGNPNYGYTF; CDR3nt: TGTGCCAGCAGTTTCACAGGGAATCCGAACTATGGCTACACCTTC